The 14 T cell receptor beta chains in this list originate from one sample, sequenced in a study of cytomegalovirus exposure and HLA in healthy donors (dated by TCRdb to 2017 to 2019). Library preparation used the immunoSEQ multiplex PCR assay. For the multiplex PCR, a mixture combining 60 forward primers for TCR Vbeta segments and 13 reverse primers for TCR Jbeta segments was used. Drawn from immuneACCESS, this table holds only the in-frame rearrangements with V and J called that TCRdb kept. Clones are partly lost; checked studies trace under half to an unresolved V gene and leave the rest unexplained. This sample comprises some 130,000 clones, about four fifths of them detected only once. The ten largest make up around 1.3% of the sample. The sample comprised PBMCs. All receptors derive from a woman between 40 and 55 years old in good health and CMV-seronegative.

The J gene is TRBJ1-4, the V gene TRBV30; the D gene is possibly TRBD1 (6 bases). Looked up from germline, CDR1 is GTSNPN and CDR2 is SVGIG (reference sequence). With 2 bases removed from V and 3 bases from J, the gap between germline ends came to 10 bases. This CDR3 is 14 amino acids long. Written as DNA, the CDR3 is TGTGCCTGGAGTAGGGGGAGAGCTAATGAAAAACTGTTTTTT. Translation: CAWSRGRANEKLFF.

This clone was observed a handful of times. This chain uses TRBV10-1 with TRBJ2-7, with TRBD1 matching over 8 bases. The CDR3 has 13 residues. The J segment lost 5 bases and the V segment lost 4 bases, leaving 4 bases of the junction unmatched. Germline loops: CDR1 WNHNN, CDR2 SYGVQD (reference sequence). Here the CDR3 DNA reads TGCGCCAGCAGTGGTCGGACAGGGAACGAGCAGTACTTC. Protein: CASSGRTGNEQYF.

The rearrangement uses TRBV6-1 and TRBJ2-7, with TRBD2 matching over 8 bases. This CDR3 contains 15 residues. Germline V gene lookup returns CDR1 MNHNS and CDR2 SASEGT. The trim removed 3 bases at V and 2 bases at J, leaving 6 bases unmatched. Here the CDR3 DNA reads TGTGCCAGCAGTGACCGGCGGGGGGTCACCTACGAGCAGTACTTC. Translating it yields CASSDRRGVTYEQYF.

This clone appeared a few times. This chain connects TRBV9 to TRBJ1-1; D gene unclear. The CDR3 covers 13 residues. Germline CDR1 reads SGDLS; CDR2 reads YYNGEE. V was clipped by 2 bases and J by 4 bases, with 9 bases between them. In DNA, the CDR3 is TGTGCCAGCAGCGTCCGAACGGGCACTGAAGCTTTCTTT. It codes for CASSVRTGTEAFF.

This sequence joins TRBV5-4 and TRBJ1-4; TRBD1 matches 7 bases. Unmatched junction bases numbered 8, after V lost 4 bases and J lost 5 bases. The CDR3 runs to 15 residues. Germline assignment: CDR1 SGHNT and CDR2 YYREEE (reference sequence). Here the CDR3 reads CASSPRTGGNEKLFF. CDR3 nucleotide sequence: TGTGCCAGCAGCCCGCGGACAGGCGGGAATGAAAAACTGTTTTTT.

V and J are TRBV13 and TRBJ2-7; 8 bases align to TRBD1. The CDR3 spans 14 residues. V gave up 4 bases and J gave up 5 bases; unmatched junction bases: 7. Germline V lookup: CDR1 PRHDT, CDR2 FYEKMQ (reference sequence). CDR3 loop: CASSSRTGINEQYF. Here the CDR3 DNA reads TGTGCCAGCAGCTCCCGGACAGGGATCAACGAGCAGTACTTC.

The gene calls are TRBV2 and TRBJ1-5; D possibly corresponds to TRBD1 (6 bases). V gave up 6 bases and J gave up 4 bases, with 10 bases separating them. Germline V CDR1 and CDR2: SNHLY, FYNNEI. The CDR3 runs 13 residues. CDR3 sequence reads: CASRLDRNQPQHF. CDR3 in DNA: TGTGCCAGCAGACTAGACAGGAATCAGCCCCAGCATTTT.

This rearrangement joins TRBV4-3 to TRBJ2-7; TRBD1 matches at 9 bases. The CDR3 loop spans 14 amino acids. The V gene's germline CDR1 is LGHNA and CDR2 YSLEER. V lost 4 bases and J lost 3; bases outside the gene matches: 4. The CDR3 DNA follows: TGCGCCAGCAGCCCCTCGGGACAGGGCTACGAGCAGTACTTC. Its protein is CASSPSGQGYEQYF.

The rearrangement links TRBV6-5 to TRBJ1-1, with TRBD1 matching 11 bases. This CDR3 comprises 13 residues. J was trimmed by 8 bases and V by 5 bases; bases with no gene match: 4. Germline values: CDR1 MNHEY, CDR2 SVGAGI. The CDR3 reads CASSPGTGGEAFF. The CDR3 nucleotides read TGTGCCAGCAGTCCCGGGACAGGGGGAGAAGCTTTCTTT.

The sample holds a few counts of this clone. V gene TRBV19 combines with J gene TRBJ1-1; D remains unclear. Germline V gene lookup returns CDR1 LNHDA and CDR2 SQIVND (reference sequence). V lost 3 bases and J lost 1, with 9 bases in between. There are 14 residues in the CDR3. The CDR3 DNA reads TGTGCCAGTAGTATGGCAGGCTGGAACACTGAAGCTTTCTTT. Translated: CASSMAGWNTEAFF.

A single count supports this clone. J is TRBJ1-2 and V is TRBV18; 10 nucleotides match TRBD1. Trimming removed 2 bases from V and 4 bases from J; junction bases left unmatched: 7. The CDR3 length is 16 residues. CDR1 is KGHSH, CDR2 LQKENI, per germline. The CDR3 is CASSPTGTGVTYGYTF. CDR3 sequence (DNA): TGTGCCAGCTCACCAACCGGGACAGGGGTTACCTATGGCTACACCTTC.

The V and J genes are TRBV10-3 and TRBJ2-5; 13 nucleotides line up with TRBD2. Germline CDR1 and CDR2: ENHRY and SYGVKD. The length of the CDR3 is 13 residues. Trimming cost V 11 bases and J 5 bases; bases outside gene matches: 5. CDR3 in DNA: TGTGCCTCCGGGACTAGCGGGGAGGAGACCCAGTACTTC. Its protein is CASGTSGEETQYF.

This chain joins TRBV4-3 and TRBJ1-1; 8 bases are a match to TRBD1. The CDR3 loop spans 16 amino acids. V gave up 0 bases and J gave up 5 bases; unmatched junction bases: 8. Germline V gene sequence: CDR1 LGHNA, CDR2 YSLEER. The chain's CDR3 is CASSQDRAGGATEAFF. The CDR3 DNA sequence: TGCGCCAGCAGCCAAGATAGGGCAGGGGGCGCGACTGAAGCTTTCTTT.

V usage is TRBV7-3 and J usage is TRBJ1-1, with D possibly TRBD1 on 6 matching bases. Germline V gene lookup returns CDR1 SGHTA and CDR2 FQGTGA. V gave up 6 bases and J gave up 11 bases, with 19 bases separating them. The CDR3 sequence is 13 residues long. The CDR3 sequence is CASRLDRNSFAFF. Written as DNA, the CDR3 is TGTGCCAGCAGACTAGACAGGAACTCGTTTGCTTTCTTT.